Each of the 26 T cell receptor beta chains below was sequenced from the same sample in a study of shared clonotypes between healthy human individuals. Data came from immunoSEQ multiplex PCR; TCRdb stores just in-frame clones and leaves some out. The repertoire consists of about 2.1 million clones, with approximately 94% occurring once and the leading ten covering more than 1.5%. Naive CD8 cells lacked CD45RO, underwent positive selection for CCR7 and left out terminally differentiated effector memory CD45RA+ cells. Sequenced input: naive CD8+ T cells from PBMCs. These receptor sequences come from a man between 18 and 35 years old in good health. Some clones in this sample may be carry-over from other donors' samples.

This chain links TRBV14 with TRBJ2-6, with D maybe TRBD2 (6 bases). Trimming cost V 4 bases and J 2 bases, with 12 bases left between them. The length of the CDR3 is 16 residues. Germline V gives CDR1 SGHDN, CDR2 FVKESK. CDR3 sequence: CASSPRGWTGANVLTF. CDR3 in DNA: TGTGCCAGCAGCCCCCGGGGGTGGACTGGGGCCAACGTCCTGACTTTC. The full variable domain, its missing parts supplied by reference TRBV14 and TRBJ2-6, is EAGVTQFPSHSVIEKGQTVTLRCDPISGHDNLYWYRRVMGKEIKFLLHFVKESKQDESGMPNNRFLAERTGGTYSTLKVQPAELEDSGVYFCASSPRGWTGANVLTFGAGSRLTVL.

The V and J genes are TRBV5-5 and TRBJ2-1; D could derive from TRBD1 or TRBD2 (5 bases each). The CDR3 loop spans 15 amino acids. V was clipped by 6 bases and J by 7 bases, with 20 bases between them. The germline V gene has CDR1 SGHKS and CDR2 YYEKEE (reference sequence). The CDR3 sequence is CASTTPRVPGNEQFF. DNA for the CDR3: TGTGCCAGCACCACACCCAGGGTCCCGGGGAATGAGCAGTTCTTC.

The CDR3 DNA is TGTGCCAGCAGTTTCGCGGGAGAAGGGATCCTCCCAACGGGTGAGCAGTTCTTC. As protein: CASSFAGEGILPTGEQFF. The chain is built from TRBV28 and TRBJ2-1, with 7 bases matching TRBD2. Germline trimming cut 3 bases from V and 9 bases from J; bases unmatched to any gene: 20. The CDR3 totals 18 residues. Germline CDR1 reads MDHEN; CDR2 reads SYDVKM.

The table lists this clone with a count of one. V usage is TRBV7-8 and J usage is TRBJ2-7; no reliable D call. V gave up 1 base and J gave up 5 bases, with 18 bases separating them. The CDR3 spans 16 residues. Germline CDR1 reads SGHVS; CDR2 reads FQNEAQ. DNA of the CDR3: TGTGCCAGCAGCTTAGGGCGGCTCCCCCGTGTCGACGAGCAGTACTTC. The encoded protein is CASSLGRLPRVDEQYF.

CDR3 region: CASNQGYQGEKLFF. The CDR3 nucleotides read TGTGCCAGTAACCAGGGGTATCAAGGTGAAAAACTGTTTTTT. This chain uses TRBV9 with TRBJ1-4; a possible D gene is TRBD1 (6 bases). With 8 bases removed from V and 7 bases from J, the gap between germline ends came to 18 bases. Germline V gene lookup returns CDR1 SGDLS and CDR2 YYNGEE. This CDR3 is 14 amino acids long.

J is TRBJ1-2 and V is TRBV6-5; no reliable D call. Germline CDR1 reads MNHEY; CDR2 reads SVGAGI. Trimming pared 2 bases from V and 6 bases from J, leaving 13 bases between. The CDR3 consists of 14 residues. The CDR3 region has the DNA TGTGCCAGCAGTTACCAACCTCGATCCCATGGCTACACCTTC. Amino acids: CASSYQPRSHGYTF.

CDR3 DNA: TGTGCCAGCAGCTTAGCGCTAGGGGTGGCTGAAGCTTTCTTT. Translated, it gives CASSLALGVAEAFF. The chain recombines TRBV7-9 with TRBJ1-1; TRBD1 is a possible D gene (5 bases). Germline V gives CDR1 SEHNR, CDR2 FQNEAQ (reference sequence). The V and J ends lost 0 bases and 6 bases respectively, with 11 bases between them. The CDR3 has 14 residues. Drawing the rest from reference TRBV7-9 and TRBJ1-1, the complete variable domain is DTGVSQNPRHKITKRGQNVTFRCDPISEHNRLYWYRQTLGQGPEFLTYFQNEAQLEKSRLLSDRFSAERPKGSFSTLEIQRTEQGDSAMYLCASSLALGVAEAFFGQGTRLTVV.

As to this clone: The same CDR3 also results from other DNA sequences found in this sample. In DNA form, the CDR3 reads TGTGCCAGCAGCTTGGGACTAGCGGATTCCTACGAGCAGTACTTC. Amino acids: CASSLGLADSYEQYF. V usage is TRBV5-4 and J usage is TRBJ2-7, with 9 bases matching TRBD2. CDR1 and CDR2 from the germline V gene are SGHNT and YYREEE (reference sequence). The CDR3 is 15 residues long. The V segment lost 0 bases and the J segment 1 base; nucleotides outside the gene matches: 2.

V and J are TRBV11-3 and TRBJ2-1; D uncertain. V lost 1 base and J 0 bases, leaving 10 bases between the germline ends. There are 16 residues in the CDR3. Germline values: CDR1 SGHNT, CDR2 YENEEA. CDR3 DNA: TGTGCCAGCAGCTTAGGTGGCGTGAGCTCCTACAATGAGCAGTTCTTC. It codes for CASSLGGVSSYNEQFF.

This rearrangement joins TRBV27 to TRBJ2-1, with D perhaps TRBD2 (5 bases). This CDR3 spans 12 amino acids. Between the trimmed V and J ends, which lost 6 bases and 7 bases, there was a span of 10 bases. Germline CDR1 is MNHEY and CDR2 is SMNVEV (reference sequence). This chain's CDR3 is CASSRTGNEQFF. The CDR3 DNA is TGTGCCAGCAGCCGCACGGGAAATGAGCAGTTCTTC.

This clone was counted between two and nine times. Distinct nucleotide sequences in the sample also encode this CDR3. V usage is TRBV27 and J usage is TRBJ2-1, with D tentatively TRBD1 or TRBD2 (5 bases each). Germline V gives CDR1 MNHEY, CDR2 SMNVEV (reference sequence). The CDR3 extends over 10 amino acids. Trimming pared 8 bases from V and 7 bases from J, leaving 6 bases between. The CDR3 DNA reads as TGTGCCAGCGGGGGAAATGAGCAGTTCTTC. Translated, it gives CASGGNEQFF.

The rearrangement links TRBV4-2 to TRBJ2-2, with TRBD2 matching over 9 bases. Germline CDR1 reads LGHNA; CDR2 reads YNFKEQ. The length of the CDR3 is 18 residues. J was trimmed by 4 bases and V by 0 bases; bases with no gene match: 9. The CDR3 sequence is CASSQDQRGALGTGELFF. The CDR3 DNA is TGTGCCAGCAGCCAAGATCAGCGGGGGGCCCTAGGCACCGGGGAGCTGTTTTTT.

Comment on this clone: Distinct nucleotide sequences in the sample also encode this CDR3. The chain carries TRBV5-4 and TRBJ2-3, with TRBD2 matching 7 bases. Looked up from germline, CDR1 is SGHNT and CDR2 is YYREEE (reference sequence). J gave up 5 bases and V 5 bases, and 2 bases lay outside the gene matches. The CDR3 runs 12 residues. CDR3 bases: TGTGCCAGCAGTTCGGGGGGAGATACGCAGTATTTT. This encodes CASSSGGDTQYF.

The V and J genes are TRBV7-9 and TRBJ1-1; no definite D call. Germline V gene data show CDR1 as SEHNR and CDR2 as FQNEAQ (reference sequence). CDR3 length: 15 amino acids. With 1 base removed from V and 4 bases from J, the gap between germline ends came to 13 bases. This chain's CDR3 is CASSLGAWGSTEAFF. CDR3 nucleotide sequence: TGTGCCAGCAGCTTAGGGGCCTGGGGATCCACTGAAGCTTTCTTT.

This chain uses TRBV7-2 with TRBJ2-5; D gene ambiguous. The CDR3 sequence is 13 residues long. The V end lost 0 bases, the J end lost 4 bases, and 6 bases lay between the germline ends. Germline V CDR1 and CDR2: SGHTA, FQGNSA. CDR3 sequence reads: CASSLAGPETQYF. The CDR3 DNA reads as TGTGCCAGCAGCTTAGCAGGGCCAGAGACCCAGTACTTC.

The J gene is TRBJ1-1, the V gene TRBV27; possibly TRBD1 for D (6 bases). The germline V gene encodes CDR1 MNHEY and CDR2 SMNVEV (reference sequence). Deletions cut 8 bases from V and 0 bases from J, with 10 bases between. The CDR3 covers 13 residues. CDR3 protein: CASQGNLNTEAFF. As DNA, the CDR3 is TGTGCCAGCCAGGGGAATTTGAACACTGAAGCTTTCTTT.

CDR3 amino acids: CASSPQINPPRGGYTF. Here the CDR3 DNA reads TGTGCCAGCAGCCCCCAGATCAATCCCCCGAGGGGAGGCTACACCTTC. J is TRBJ1-2 and V is TRBV28; the D gene is possibly TRBD1 (5 bases). V lost 6 bases and J lost 8, with 25 bases in between. The length of the CDR3 is 16 residues. Germline values: CDR1 MDHEN, CDR2 SYDVKM.

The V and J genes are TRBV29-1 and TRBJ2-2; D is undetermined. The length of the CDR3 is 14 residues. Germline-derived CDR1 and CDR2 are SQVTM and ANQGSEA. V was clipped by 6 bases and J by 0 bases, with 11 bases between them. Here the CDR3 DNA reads TGCAGCGTGGCAAGCGTAACGAACACCGGGGAGCTGTTTTTT. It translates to CSVASVTNTGELFF.

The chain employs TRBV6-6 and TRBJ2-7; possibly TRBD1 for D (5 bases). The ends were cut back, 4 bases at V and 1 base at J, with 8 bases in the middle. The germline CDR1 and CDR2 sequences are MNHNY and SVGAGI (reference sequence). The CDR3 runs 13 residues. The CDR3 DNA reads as TGTGCCAGCAGTTCCGGACAATCCTACGAGCAGTACTTC. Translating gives CASSSGQSYEQYF.

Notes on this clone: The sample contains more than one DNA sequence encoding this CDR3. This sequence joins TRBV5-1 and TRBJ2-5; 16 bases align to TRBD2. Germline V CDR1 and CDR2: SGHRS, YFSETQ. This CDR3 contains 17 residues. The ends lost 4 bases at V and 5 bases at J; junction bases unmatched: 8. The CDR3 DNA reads TGCGCCAGCAGCCCGGGACTAGCGGGAGGGCCCGGGGAGACCCAGTACTTC. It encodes CASSPGLAGGPGETQYF. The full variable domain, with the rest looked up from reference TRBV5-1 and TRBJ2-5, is KAGVTQTPRYLIKTRGQQVTLSCSPISGHRSVSWYQQTPGQGLQFLFEYFSETQRNKGNFPGRFSGRQFSNSRSEMNVSTLELGDSALYLCASSPGLAGGPGETQYFGPGTRLLVL.

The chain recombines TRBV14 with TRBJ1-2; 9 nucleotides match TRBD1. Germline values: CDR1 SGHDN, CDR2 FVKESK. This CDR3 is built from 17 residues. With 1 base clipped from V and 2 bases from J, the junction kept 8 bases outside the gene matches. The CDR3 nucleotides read TGTGCCAGCAGCCAAGGTCCCGTGACAGGGGGGAACTATGGCTACACCTTC. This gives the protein CASSQGPVTGGNYGYTF.

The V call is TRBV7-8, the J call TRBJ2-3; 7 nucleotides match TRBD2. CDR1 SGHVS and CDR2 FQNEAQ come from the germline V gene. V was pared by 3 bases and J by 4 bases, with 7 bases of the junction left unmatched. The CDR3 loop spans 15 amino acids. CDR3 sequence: CASSFIGTTPDTQYF. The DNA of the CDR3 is TGTGCCAGCAGCTTCATCGGGACTACTCCAGATACGCAGTATTTT.

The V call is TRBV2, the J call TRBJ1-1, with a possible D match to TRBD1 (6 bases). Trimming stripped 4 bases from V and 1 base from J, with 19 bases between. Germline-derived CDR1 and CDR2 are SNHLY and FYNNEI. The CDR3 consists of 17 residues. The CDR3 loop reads CASSVDRTEPKNTEAFF. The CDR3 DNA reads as TGTGCCAGCAGTGTAGACCGGACAGAACCCAAGAACACTGAAGCTTTCTTT.

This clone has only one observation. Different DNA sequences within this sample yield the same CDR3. CDR3 in amino acids: CASSLGGRVGDTQYF. CDR3 DNA: TGTGCCAGCAGCTTAGGCGGGAGGGTAGGAGATACGCAGTATTTT. The genes are TRBV11-2 and TRBJ2-3; TRBD2 matches at 9 bases. This CDR3 has 15 residues. V shed 1 base and J 5 bases; nucleotides not matched to a gene: 4. Germline V lookup: CDR1 SGHAT, CDR2 FQNNGV.

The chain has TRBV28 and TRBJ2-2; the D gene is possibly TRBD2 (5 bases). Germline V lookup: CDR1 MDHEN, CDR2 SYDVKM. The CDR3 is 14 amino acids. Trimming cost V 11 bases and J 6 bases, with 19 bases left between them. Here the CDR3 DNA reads TGTGCCGGATCAGAGCGGACCTTACCCGGGGAGCTGTTTTTT. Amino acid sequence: CAGSERTLPGELFF.

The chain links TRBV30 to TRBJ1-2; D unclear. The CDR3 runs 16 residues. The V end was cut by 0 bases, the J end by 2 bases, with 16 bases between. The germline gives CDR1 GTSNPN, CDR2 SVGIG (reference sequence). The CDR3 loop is CAWSVVPLTGNYGYTF. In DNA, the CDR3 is TGTGCCTGGAGTGTAGTCCCTCTCACGGGGAACTATGGCTACACCTTC.